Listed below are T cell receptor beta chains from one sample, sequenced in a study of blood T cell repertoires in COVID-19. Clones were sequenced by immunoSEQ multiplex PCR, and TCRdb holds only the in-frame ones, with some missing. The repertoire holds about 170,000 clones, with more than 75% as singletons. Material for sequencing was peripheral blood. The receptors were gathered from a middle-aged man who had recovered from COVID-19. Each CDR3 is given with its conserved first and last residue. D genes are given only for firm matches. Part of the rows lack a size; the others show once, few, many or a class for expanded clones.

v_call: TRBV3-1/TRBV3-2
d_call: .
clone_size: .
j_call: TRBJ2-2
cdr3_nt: TGTGCCAGCAGCCAAGGACAGGAAAACACCGGGGAGCTGTTTTTT
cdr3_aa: CASSQGQENTGELFF

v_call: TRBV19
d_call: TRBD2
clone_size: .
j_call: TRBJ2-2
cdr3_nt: TGTGCCAGTAGTATGGGTTTAGGGCTAGCGGGACCTGGGCGGAGCGGGGAGCTGTTTTTT
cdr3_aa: CASSMGLGLAGPGRSGELFF

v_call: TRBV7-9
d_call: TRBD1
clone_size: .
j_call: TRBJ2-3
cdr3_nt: TGTGCCAGCAGCGACCGGGACAGGGGGTCAGATACGCAGTATTTT
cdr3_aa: CASSDRDRGSDTQYF

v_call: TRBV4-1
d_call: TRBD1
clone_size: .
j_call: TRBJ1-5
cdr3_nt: TGCGCCAGCAGTTACGGACAGGGCAATCAGCCCCAGCATTTT
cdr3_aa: CASSYGQGNQPQHF

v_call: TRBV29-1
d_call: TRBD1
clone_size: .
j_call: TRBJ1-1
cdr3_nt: TGCAGCGTCCGGTCCGGGACAGGGAAGTCTGAAGCTTTCTTT
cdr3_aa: CSVRSGTGKSEAFF

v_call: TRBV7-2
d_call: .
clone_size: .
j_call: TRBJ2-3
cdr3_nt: TGTGCCAGCCTCGGACAACCCAATACAGATACGCAGTATTTT
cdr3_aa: CASLGQPNTDTQYF

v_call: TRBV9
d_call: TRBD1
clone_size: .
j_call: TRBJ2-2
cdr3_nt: TGTGCCAGCAGCGGGCCGGGACAGGGAAACACCGGGGAGCTGTTTTTT
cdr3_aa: CASSGPGQGNTGELFF

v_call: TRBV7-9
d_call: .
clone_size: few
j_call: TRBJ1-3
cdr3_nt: TGTGCCAGCAGCACTGGGCCGGGCAGGGCGCACTCTGGAAACACCATATATTTT
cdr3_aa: CASSTGPGRAHSGNTIYF

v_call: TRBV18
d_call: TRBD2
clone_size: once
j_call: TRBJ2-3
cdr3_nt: TGTGCCAGCTCACAGGCACTGAGCGGGGGGCACACAGATACGCAGTATTTT
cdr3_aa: CASSQALSGGHTDTQYF

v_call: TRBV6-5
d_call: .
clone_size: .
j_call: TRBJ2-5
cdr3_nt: TGTGCCAGCAGTCTTGCGGGGACGGTTCGGGAGACCCAGTACTTC
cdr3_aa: CASSLAGTVRETQYF

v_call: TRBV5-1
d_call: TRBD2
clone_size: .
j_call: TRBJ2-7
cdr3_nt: TGCGCCAGCAATCCCGAGCGGGGGGCGTCGAGCGAGCAGTACTTC
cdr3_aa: CASNPERGASSEQYF

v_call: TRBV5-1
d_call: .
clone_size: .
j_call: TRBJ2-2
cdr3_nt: TGCGCCAGCGCGGGGAGCTCTTACACCGGGGAGCTGTTTTTT
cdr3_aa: CASAGSSYTGELFF

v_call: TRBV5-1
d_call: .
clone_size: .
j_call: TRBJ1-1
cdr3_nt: TGCGCCAGCAGCTTGTCAGTTACCCCGAACACTGAAGCTTTCTTT
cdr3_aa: CASSLSVTPNTEAFF

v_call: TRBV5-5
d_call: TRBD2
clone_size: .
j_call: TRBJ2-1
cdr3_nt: TGTGCCAGCAGCTTGGCCGGCGGGAGGGAAACCTCGGGGCAGTTCTTC
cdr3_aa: CASSLAGGRETSGQFF

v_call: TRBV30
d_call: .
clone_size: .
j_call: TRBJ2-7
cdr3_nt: TGTGCCTGGAGTGTACTCGAAGAAGGGGTTTACGAGCAGTACTTC
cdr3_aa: CAWSVLEEGVYEQYF

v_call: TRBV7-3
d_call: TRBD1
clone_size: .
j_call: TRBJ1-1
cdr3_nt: TGTGCCAGCAGCGCACAGGGGGCACGGGCTGAAGCTTTCTTT
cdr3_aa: CASSAQGARAEAFF

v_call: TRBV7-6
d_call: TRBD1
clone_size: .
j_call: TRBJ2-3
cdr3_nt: TGTGCCAGCAGCCCTTTGGGGGACAGGGCAGATACGCAGTATTTT
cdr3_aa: CASSPLGDRADTQYF

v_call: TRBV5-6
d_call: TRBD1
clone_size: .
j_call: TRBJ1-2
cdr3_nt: TGTGCCAGCAGCTTGGAAGGACAGGGGAAAGGCTATGGCTACACCTTC
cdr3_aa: CASSLEGQGKGYGYTF

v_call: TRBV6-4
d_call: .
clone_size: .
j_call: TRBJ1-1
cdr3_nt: TGTGCCAGCAGGGATTCCTCAGGGTACGGGAACACTGAAGCTTTCTTT
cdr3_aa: CASRDSSGYGNTEAFF

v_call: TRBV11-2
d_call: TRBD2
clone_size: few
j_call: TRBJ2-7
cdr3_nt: TGTGCCAGCAGCCGCAGGGCGGGACTAGGGGTTATCGAGCAGTACTTC
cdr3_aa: CASSRRAGLGVIEQYF

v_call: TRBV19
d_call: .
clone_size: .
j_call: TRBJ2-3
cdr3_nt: TGTGCCAGTAGTATAACCCTAGTCACAGATACGCAGTATTTT
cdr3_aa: CASSITLVTDTQYF

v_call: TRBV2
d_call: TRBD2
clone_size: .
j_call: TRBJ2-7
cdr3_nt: TGTGCCAGTGGGGAGGGGCCCTACGAGCAGTACTTC
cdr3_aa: CASGEGPYEQYF

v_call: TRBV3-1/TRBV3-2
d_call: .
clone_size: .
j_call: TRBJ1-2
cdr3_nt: TGTGCCAGCAGCCAAGGGCCCTCGATGATGTATGATGGCTACACCTTC
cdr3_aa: CASSQGPSMMYDGYTF

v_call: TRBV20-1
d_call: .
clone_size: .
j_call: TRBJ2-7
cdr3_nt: TGCAGTGCTAGAACAGCCTACGAGCAGTACTTC
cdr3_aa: CSARTAYEQYF

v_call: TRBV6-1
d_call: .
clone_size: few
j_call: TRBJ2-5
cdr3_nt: TGTGCCAGCAGTGATAAGGGGGGGGTACATCGGGAGACCCAGTACTTC
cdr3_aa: CASSDKGGVHRETQYF

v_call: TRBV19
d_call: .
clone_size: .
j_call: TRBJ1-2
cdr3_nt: TGTGCCAGTAGTATAGGCGGGACCGTCGATTCCTATGGCTACACCTTC
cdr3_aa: CASSIGGTVDSYGYTF

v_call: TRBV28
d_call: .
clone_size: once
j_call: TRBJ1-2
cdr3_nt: TGTGCCAGCAGTTTCGGGGGGGCTAGCTATGGCTACACCTTC
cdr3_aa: CASSFGGASYGYTF

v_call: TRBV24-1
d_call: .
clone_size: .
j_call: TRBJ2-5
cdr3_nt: TGTGCCACCAGTGATGGACTCCTTCAAGAGACCCAGTACTTC
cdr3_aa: CATSDGLLQETQYF

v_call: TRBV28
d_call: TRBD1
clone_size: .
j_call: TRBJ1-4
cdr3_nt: TGTGCCAGCACCGAGTGGGACAGGGGAGCTGAAAAACTGTTTTTT
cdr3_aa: CASTEWDRGAEKLFF

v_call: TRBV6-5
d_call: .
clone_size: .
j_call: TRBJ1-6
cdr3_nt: TGTGCCAGCAGACCCCCGGGCTATAATTCACCCCTCCACTTT
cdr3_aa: CASRPPGYNSPLHF

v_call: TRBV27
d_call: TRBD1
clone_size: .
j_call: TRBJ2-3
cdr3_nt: TGTGCCAGCAGGCCCACAGGGGGAGTGGGCACAGATACGCAGTATTTT
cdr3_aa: CASRPTGGVGTDTQYF

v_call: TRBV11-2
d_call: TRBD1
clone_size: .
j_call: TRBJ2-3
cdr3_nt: TGTGCCAGCAGCCCCACCGGGACAGTAGCTAGCACAGATACGCAGTATTTT
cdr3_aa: CASSPTGTVASTDTQYF

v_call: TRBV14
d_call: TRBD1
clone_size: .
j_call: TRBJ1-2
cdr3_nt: TGTGCCAGCAGCCAAGATTTGCCAGGGGGTTTTGGCTACACCTTC
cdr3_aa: CASSQDLPGGFGYTF

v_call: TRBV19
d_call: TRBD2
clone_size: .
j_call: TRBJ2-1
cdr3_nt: TGTGCCAGTAGTATAAGGGCTAGCGGGAGATTCTTGTGGAATGAGCAGTTCTTC
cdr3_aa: CASSIRASGRFLWNEQFF

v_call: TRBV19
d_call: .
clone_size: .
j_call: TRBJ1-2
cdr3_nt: TGTGCCAGTAGTTCATCCGGGACACTCCTCTATGGCTACACCTTC
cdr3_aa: CASSSSGTLLYGYTF

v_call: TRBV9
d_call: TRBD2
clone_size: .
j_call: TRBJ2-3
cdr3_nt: TGTGCCAGCAGGGGACTAGCGGAAGGGACAGATACGCAGTATTTT
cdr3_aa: CASRGLAEGTDTQYF

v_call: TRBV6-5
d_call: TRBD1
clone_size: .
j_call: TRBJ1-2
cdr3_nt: TGTGCCAGCAGTTTCTACAGGGGATCGGACTATGGCTACACCTTC
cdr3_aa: CASSFYRGSDYGYTF

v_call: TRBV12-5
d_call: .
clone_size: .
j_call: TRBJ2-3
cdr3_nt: TGTGCTAGTGGTTCGGGGGACAGCACAGATACGCAGTATTTT
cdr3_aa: CASGSGDSTDTQYF

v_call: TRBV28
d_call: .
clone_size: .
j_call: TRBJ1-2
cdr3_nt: TGTGCCAGCAGTTTAGGTGGGAGAGGAGGCTACACCTTC
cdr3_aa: CASSLGGRGGYTF

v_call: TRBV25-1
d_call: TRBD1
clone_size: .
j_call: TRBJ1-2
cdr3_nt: TGTGCCAGCAGTGGACAGGGGGCCTGGGGCTACACCTTC
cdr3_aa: CASSGQGAWGYTF

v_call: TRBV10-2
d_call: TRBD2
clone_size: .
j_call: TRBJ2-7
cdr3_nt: TGCGCCAGCAGTGAAAGCGGGGGGCGGGGCCACGAGCAGTACTTC
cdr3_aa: CASSESGGRGHEQYF

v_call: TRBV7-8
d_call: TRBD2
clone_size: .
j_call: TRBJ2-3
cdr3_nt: TGTGCCAGCAGCTTCAGCGGGGGGGTAACAGATACGCAGTATTTT
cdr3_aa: CASSFSGGVTDTQYF

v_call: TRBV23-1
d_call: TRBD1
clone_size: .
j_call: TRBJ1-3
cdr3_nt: TGCGCCAGCAGTCAATCCCCCGGACAGGGGAGAGGAAACACCATATATTTT
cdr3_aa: CASSQSPGQGRGNTIYF

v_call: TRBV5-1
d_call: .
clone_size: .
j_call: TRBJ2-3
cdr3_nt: TGCGCCAGCAGCTTGGAACTAGACGGCACAGATACGCAGTATTTT
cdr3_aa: CASSLELDGTDTQYF

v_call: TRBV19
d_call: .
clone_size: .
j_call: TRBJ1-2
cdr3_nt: TGTGCCAGTAGTCGCCAGGGTTCTGGCTATGGCTACACCTTC
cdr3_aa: CASSRQGSGYGYTF

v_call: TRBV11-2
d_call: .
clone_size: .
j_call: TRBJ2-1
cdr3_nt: TGTGCCAGCACCATCCGGAGACCCCATGAGCAGTTCTTC
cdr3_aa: CASTIRRPHEQFF

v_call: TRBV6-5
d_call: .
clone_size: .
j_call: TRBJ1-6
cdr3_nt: TGTGCCAGCAGGCCAGGGCATAATTCACCCCTCCACTTT
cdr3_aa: CASRPGHNSPLHF

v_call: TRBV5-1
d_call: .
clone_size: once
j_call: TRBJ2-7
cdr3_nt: TGCGCCAGCAGCTCCCTTGCGCACCGAGGGAGTTACGAGCAGTACTTC
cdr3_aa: CASSSLAHRGSYEQYF

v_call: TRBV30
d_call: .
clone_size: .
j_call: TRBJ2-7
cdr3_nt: TGTGCCTTGAAACGGGGCGAGCAGTACTTC
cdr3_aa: CALKRGEQYF